This T cell receptor (beta chain) is from a study of cytomegalovirus exposure and HLA in healthy donors. The CDR3 extends over 16 amino acids. Deletions cut 0 bases from V and 8 bases from J, with 17 bases between. Germline lookup yields CDR1 LGHNT and CDR2 FRNRAP. Primers for the PCR totalled 60 Vbeta and 13 Jbeta. In the source study's methods: Approximately 11 million of the 80 million or so unique TCR beta chains counted in a later analysis were shared. Assay: immunoSEQ multiplex PCR; the TCRdb copy retains only in-frame clones and omits some. That table supplies the V and J calls and clone size; D and trimming were determined from the DNA. The table includes about 190,000 clones, roughly four fifths detected once.

The clonotype was recovered from a woman in her twenties or thirties in good health and CMV-seropositive. Specimen: PBMCs. V usage is TRBV12-5 and J usage is TRBJ2-1, with D possibly being TRBD1 (5 bases). CDR3 region: CASGLVKGQGLHEQFF. DNA of the CDR3: TGTGCTAGTGGTTTGGTGAAAGGGCAGGGCCTCCATGAGCAGTTCTTC. Full variable domain (outside the CDR3, taken from reference TRBV12-5 and TRBJ2-1): DARVTQTPRHKVTEMGQEVTMRCQPILGHNTVFWYRQTMMQGLELLAYFRNRAPLDDSGMPKDRFSAEMPDATLATLKIQPSEPRDSAVYFCASGLVKGQGLHEQFFGPGTRLTVL.